This T cell receptor beta chain was identified during a study of STAT5B mutations in CD4+ large granular lymphocyte leukemia. Study-level results: Patient CD4-sorted repertoires looked more clonal than healthy CD4+ repertoires, even without putative leukemic clones. Main leukemic clonotypes were patient-specific, but roughly 25% appeared at low frequency elsewhere. Data were not HLA-matched across samples.

Comment on this clone: Its antigen is not identified.

The table came from immunoSEQ multiplex PCR; TCRdb's copy has only in-frame clones and leaves some out. The sample has under 35,000 clones; around 67% are singletons. V dropped 5 bases and J dropped 5 bases, with 10 bases sitting between them. CDR1 GTSNPN and CDR2 SVGIG come from the germline V gene (reference sequence). CDR3 length equals 12 residues. The rearrangement joins TRBV30 to TRBJ2-1, with D perhaps matching TRBD1 (5 bases). The sequencing sample was made of CD4+ T cells from blood buffy coats. The sequence came from a human donor in good health. DNA of the CDR3: TGTGCCTGGGGTTTAGGGGACAATGAGCAGTTCTTC. It codes for CAWGLGDNEQFF.